The 21 T cell receptor beta chains below were found in one sample sequenced in a study of blood T cell repertoires in COVID-19. Here immunoSEQ multiplex PCR was the method, and the copy in TCRdb shows in-frame clones only, minus some. The repertoire includes roughly 30,000 clones, 85% of them detected once, and about 14% sits in the top ten. What was sequenced was peripheral blood. The receptor source for this set is a human donor with acute or convalescent COVID-19. The donor label of this sample is uncertain.

The chain employs TRBV1 and TRBJ2-5; the D segment call TRBD2 is taken from the table without a DNA check. TRBV1 constitutes a pseudogene. This CDR3 has 16 amino acids. CDR3 nucleotide sequence: TGCACCAGCAGCCAGTGCGGGGGGCCACTTGGAGAGACCCAGTACTTC. This codes for CTSSQCGGPLGETQYF.

The V gene is TRBV4-2, the J gene TRBJ2-5, with D maybe TRBD2 (7 bases). CDR1 is LGHNA, CDR2 YNFKEQ, per germline. This CDR3 region has 15 residues. V shed 3 bases and J shed 1 base, with 12 bases lying between them. CDR3 in DNA: TGTGCCAGCAGCCACTCCCGGGGGGCCCAAGAGACCCAGTACTTC. Translation: CASSHSRGAQETQYF.

The CDR3 region is CASVIFQHDNEQFF. In DNA form, the CDR3 reads TGTGCCAGCGTAATCTTTCAACACGACAATGAGCAGTTCTTC. J is TRBJ2-1 and V is TRBV6-4; no clear D. Germline V gene sequence: CDR1 MRHNA, CDR2 SNTAGT. V was pared by 8 bases and J by 5 bases, with 16 bases between. This CDR3 contains 14 residues.

The chain is built from TRBV14 and TRBJ2-1; 12 bases fit TRBD1. The germline gives CDR1 SGHDN, CDR2 FVKESK. This CDR3 spans 22 amino acids. V dropped 3 bases and J dropped 2; count of bases not matched to a gene: 20. DNA for the CDR3: TGTGCCAGCAGCCAGTCACCGGGGAGGGACAGGGGGCAGGTGACAACCTACAATGAGCAGTTCTTC. Translation: CASSQSPGRDRGQVTTYNEQFF. The full variable domain, rest sourced from reference TRBV14 and TRBJ2-1, is EAGVTQFPSHSVIEKGQTVTLRCDPISGHDNLYWYRRVMGKEIKFLLHFVKESKQDESGMPNNRFLAERTGGTYSTLKVQPAELEDSGVYFCASSQSPGRDRGQVTTYNEQFFGPGTRLTVL.

The count of this clone is one. The V call is TRBV5-1, the J call TRBJ2-7; 9 bases line up with TRBD1. V shed 0 bases, J shed 5 bases, and the junction held 6 bases outside the gene matches. This CDR3 spans 15 amino acids. Germline V lookup: CDR1 SGHRS, CDR2 YFSETQ. CDR3 amino acids: CASSLGGQGYHEQYF. The DNA for the CDR3 is TGCGCCAGCAGCTTGGGGGGACAGGGTTATCACGAGCAGTACTTC.

V usage is TRBV14 and J usage is TRBJ1-3, with TRBD1 matching 8 bases. The trim removed 4 bases at V and 0 bases at J, leaving 2 bases unmatched. CDR1 is SGHDN, CDR2 FVKESK, per germline. The CDR3 extends over 15 amino acids. CDR3 DNA: TGTGCCAGCAGCCCCGGACAGGGCTCTGGAAACACCATATATTTT. It codes for CASSPGQGSGNTIYF.

This chain joins TRBV11-3 and TRBJ2-5, with 9 bases lining up with TRBD2. Germline V gene lookup returns CDR1 SGHNT and CDR2 YENEEA. Trimming cost V 0 bases and J 4 bases; bases outside gene matches: 6. The CDR3 loop spans 16 amino acids. The CDR3 here is CASSLEPGLALETQYF. Written as DNA, the CDR3 is TGTGCCAGCAGCTTAGAACCGGGACTAGCATTAGAGACCCAGTACTTC.

The V gene is TRBV5-1, the J gene TRBJ2-3; possibly TRBD2 for D (6 bases). V lost 4 bases to trimming and J lost 6 bases, with 18 bases between them. This CDR3 has 15 residues. Per germline, CDR1 SGHRS and CDR2 YFSETQ. CDR3 amino acids: CASSRREEGPDTQYF. The CDR3 DNA reads as TGCGCCAGCAGCCGTAGAGAGGAGGGCCCGGATACGCAGTATTTT.

The V and J genes are TRBV4-2 and TRBJ2-1, with 9 bases matching TRBD2. The V gene end was trimmed by 0 bases and the J gene end by 8 bases; junction bases not matched to a gene: 8. CDR1 is LGHNA, CDR2 YNFKEQ, per germline. This CDR3 is 16 amino acids long. Here the CDR3 reads CASSQEVASGDDEQFF. The CDR3 DNA is TGTGCCAGCAGCCAAGAAGTCGCTAGCGGGGACGATGAGCAGTTCTTC.

The chain joins TRBV3-1 (or the pseudogene TRBV3-2) to TRBJ2-3; 10 bases agree with TRBD2. Unmatched junction bases numbered 8, after V lost 1 base and J lost 4 bases. The CDR3 contains 17 residues. Germline V gene sequence: CDR1 LGHDT, CDR2 YNNKEL (reference sequence). For the CDR3, the DNA is TGTGCCAGCAGCCAAGGGGGTAGCGGGGGGCATGCAGATACGCAGTATTTT. Protein: CASSQGGSGGHADTQYF.

The V and J genes are TRBV11-2 and TRBJ1-4; TRBD1 matches at 8 bases. V lost 7 bases, J lost 6 bases, and 16 bases stayed unmatched. Germline loops: CDR1 SGHAT, CDR2 FQNNGV. This CDR3 has 17 amino acids. The CDR3 DNA follows: TGTGCCAGCACCGCCGTCAGGGGGCGCTTCGGGGATGAAAAACTGTTTTTT. It translates to CASTAVRGRFGDEKLFF.

This clone has just one count. The chain has TRBV4-1 and TRBJ2-1, with TRBD2 as a possible D gene (6 bases). The CDR3 is made up of 17 amino acids. Germline CDR1 reads MGHRA; CDR2 reads YSYEKL. V was pared by 2 bases and J by 1 base, with 15 bases between. CDR3 in amino acids: CASSQPRLVRSYNEQFF. CDR3 nucleotides: TGCGCCAGCAGCCAACCGCGACTAGTCAGGTCCTACAATGAGCAGTTCTTC.

J is TRBJ1-1 and V is TRBV11-3; perhaps TRBD1 as D (6 bases). Germline V gene lookup returns CDR1 SGHNT and CDR2 YENEEA. V lost 5 bases, J lost 3 bases, and 16 bases lay in between. The CDR3 totals 15 residues. In nucleotides, the CDR3 is TGTGCCAGCAGCGCGGGGGGCAGGGTGGACACTGAAGCTTTCTTT. This sequence encodes CASSAGGRVDTEAFF.

The chain joins TRBV4-2 to TRBJ1-2; tentatively, D is TRBD1 (6 bases). CDR3 length: 15 residues. V lost 4 bases, J lost 4 bases, and 16 bases lay in between. Germline V gene sequence: CDR1 LGHNA, CDR2 YNFKEQ. CDR3 sequence reads: CASSPGGATGYGYTF. Written as DNA, the CDR3 is TGTGCCAGCAGCCCTGGGGGGGCGACGGGCTATGGCTACACCTTC.

The chain employs TRBV5-5 and TRBJ1-5; D is unresolved. The CDR3 is 13 amino acids. With 4 bases removed from V and 5 bases from J, the gap between germline ends came to 10 bases. CDR1 is SGHKS and CDR2 is YYEKEE in the germline V gene (reference sequence). The CDR3 is CASSINRDQPQHF. CDR3 DNA sequence: TGTGCCAGCAGCATAAACAGAGATCAGCCCCAGCATTTT.

V is TRBV27 and J is TRBJ1-4; TRBD1 is a possible D gene (5 bases). Germline CDR1 is MNHEY and CDR2 is SMNVEV (reference sequence). The germline V and J ends were trimmed by 5 bases and 3 bases, with 25 bases remaining between them. This CDR3 is built from 19 residues. As DNA, the CDR3 is TGTGCCAGCAGTGCCGAAACAGGCTTCTGGCTCCCACCTAATGAAAAACTGTTTTTT. Translation: CASSAETGFWLPPNEKLFF.

The V call is TRBV11-2, the J call TRBJ2-1; 10 bases fit TRBD2. V was clipped by 3 bases and J by 3 bases; unmatched bases: 5. Germline V CDR1 and CDR2: SGHAT, FQNNGV. This CDR3 contains 16 residues. This CDR3 reads CASSLPLAGVYNEQFF. DNA for the CDR3: TGTGCCAGCAGCTTGCCTCTAGCGGGGGTCTACAATGAGCAGTTCTTC. The complete variable domain, with remaining parts taken from reference TRBV11-2 and TRBJ2-1, reads EAGVAQSPRYKIIEKRQSVAFWCNPISGHATLYWYQQILGQGPKLLIQFQNNGVVDDSQLPKDRFSAERLKGVDSTLKIQPAKLEDSAVYLCASSLPLAGVYNEQFFGPGTRLTVL.

The chain employs TRBV11-2 and TRBJ2-5; TRBD1 agrees at 7 bases. Germline trimming cut 4 bases from V and 7 bases from J; bases unmatched to any gene: 12. CDR1 and CDR2 from the germline V gene are SGHAT and FQNNGV. The length of the CDR3 is 15 residues. CDR3 bases: TGTGCCAGCAGCTCGGTATTACAGGGGTCCGGGACCCAGTACTTC. Its translation is CASSSVLQGSGTQYF.

This rearrangement joins TRBV5-6 to TRBJ1-5, with D perhaps TRBD1 (6 bases). V lost 0 bases and J 4 bases, leaving 11 bases between the germline ends. Germline CDR1 SGHDT, CDR2 YYEEEE. There are 15 residues in the CDR3. Written as DNA, the CDR3 is TGTGCCAGCAGCTTGGGTTGGGGGCAGAATCAGCCCCAGCATTTT. It specifies CASSLGWGQNQPQHF.

The chain combines TRBV5-1 with TRBJ2-7, with D perhaps TRBD2 (6 bases). There are 15 residues in the CDR3. Looked up from germline, CDR1 is SGHRS and CDR2 is YFSETQ. Trimming cost V 0 bases and J 0 bases, with 10 bases left between them. The DNA for the CDR3 is TGCGCCAGCAGCTTGGTTGGGGGGACCTCCTACGAGCAGTACTTC. Amino acids: CASSLVGGTSYEQYF.

The chain joins TRBV3-1 (or the pseudogene TRBV3-2) to TRBJ2-6; possibly TRBD1 for D (5 bases). The germline CDR1 and CDR2 sequences are LGHDT and YNNKEL (reference sequence). The germline V and J ends were trimmed by 1 base and 2 bases, with 6 bases remaining between them. The CDR3 covers 15 residues. CDR3 sequence reads: CASSQAGTGANVLTF. In DNA, the CDR3 is TGTGCCAGCAGCCAAGCAGGGACTGGGGCCAACGTCCTGACTTTC.